This T cell receptor (beta chain) was profiled in a study of control samples from healthy donors and cancer patients. There are 13 residues in the CDR3. Germline V lookup: CDR1 SNHLY, CDR2 FYNNEI. V was shortened by 4 bases and J by 0 bases, with 4 bases between the two germline ends. This table comes from immunoSEQ multiplex PCR, and its TCRdb copy is limited to in-frame clones, with some not included. Of tens of thousands of clones listed, approximately 94% are singletons. The sample taken for sequencing was blood. This chain joins TRBV2 and TRBJ1-5, with unresolved D. The TCR was taken from a woman aged 25 to 39 in good health. As DNA, the CDR3 is TGTGCCAGCAGTGGCAGTAGCAATCAGCCCCAGCATTTT. It yields the protein CASSGSSNQPQHF.